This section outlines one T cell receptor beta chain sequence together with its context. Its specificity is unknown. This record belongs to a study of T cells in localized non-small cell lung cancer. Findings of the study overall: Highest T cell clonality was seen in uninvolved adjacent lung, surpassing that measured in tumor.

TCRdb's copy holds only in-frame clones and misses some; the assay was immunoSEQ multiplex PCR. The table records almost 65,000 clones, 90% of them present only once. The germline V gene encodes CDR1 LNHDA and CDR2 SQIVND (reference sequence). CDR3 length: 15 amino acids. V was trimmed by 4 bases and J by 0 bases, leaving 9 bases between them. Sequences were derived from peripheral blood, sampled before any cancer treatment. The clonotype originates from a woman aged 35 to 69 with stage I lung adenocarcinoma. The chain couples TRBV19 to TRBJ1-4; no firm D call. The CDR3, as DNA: TGTGCCAGTAGTACCTCCCCGGCAACTAATGAAAAACTGTTTTTT. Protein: CASSTSPATNEKLFF.